The 32 T cell receptor beta chains reported below all come from one sample, sequenced in a study of blood T cells in healthy people across ages. PCR was performed a second time for about 7 to 12 cycles using a sample-barcoded 5' primer and a J-beta primer mix. MiXCR, applied by TCRdb to the 5' RACE reads, yields one record per CDR3 protein. The sample contains some 1.5 million distinct CDR3 sequences, over 25% of which appear only once. Material: blood. The receptors shown here come from a woman aged 25 to 39 in good health.

This clonotype was seen many times. The chain combines TRBV12-3 or TRBV12-4 with TRBJ2-5; D is perhaps TRBD1 (5 bases). This CDR3 contains 19 residues. Trimming took off 2 bases at V and 2 bases at J, with 24 bases between the two ends. CDR3 sequence: CASSLSESLGVLSQETQYF. Written as DNA, the CDR3 is TGTGCCAGCAGTTTATCCGAATCTTTAGGGGTTTTGAGTCAAGAGACCCAGTACTTC.

The chain has TRBV7-2 and TRBJ1-4, with 7 bases that match TRBD1. CDR1 and CDR2 (germline): SGHTA, FQGNSA. The CDR3 has 16 residues. J gave up 4 bases and V 5 bases, and 10 bases lay outside the gene matches. The chain's CDR3 is CASSPVPGQLNEKLFF. Here the CDR3 DNA reads TGTGCCAGCAGCCCAGTTCCGGGACAGCTTAATGAAAAACTGTTTTTT.

The V call is TRBV9, the J call TRBJ2-1; D is uncertain. Trimming pared 3 bases from V and 6 bases from J, leaving 16 bases between. This CDR3 has 15 amino acids. From germline, CDR1 is SGDLS and CDR2 YYNGEE. The CDR3, as DNA: TGTGCCAGCAGCGCCAACCGGGCCTCTTGCAATGAGCAGTTCTTC. Encoded protein: CASSANRASCNEQFF. The whole variable domain, filled in from reference TRBV9 and TRBJ2-1, reads DSGVTQTPKHLITATGQRVTLRCSPRSGDLSVYWYQQSLDQGLQFLIQYYNGEERAKGNILERFSAQQFPDLHSELNLSSLELGDSALYFCASSANRASCNEQFFGPGTRLTVL.

This clonotype has just a few counts. The rearrangement uses TRBV6-5 and TRBJ2-3, with D perhaps TRBD2 (6 bases). The CDR3 length is 16 residues. Trimming pared 2 bases from V and 2 bases from J, leaving 14 bases between. Germline V gene lookup returns CDR1 MNHEY and CDR2 SVGAGI. The CDR3, as DNA: TGTGCCAGCAGTTACGAAGGAGGGGCTTACACAGATACGCAGTATTTT. Translation: CASSYEGGAYTDTQYF.

The V gene is TRBV6-2 or TRBV6-3, the J gene TRBJ1-4; the match to TRBD1 covers 7 bases. V dropped 0 bases and J dropped 5; count of bases not matched to a gene: 6. The germline CDR1 and CDR2 sequences are MNHEY and SVGEGT. CDR3 length: 16 residues. The CDR3 protein is CASSYSTDRVNEKLFF. As DNA, the CDR3 is TGTGCCAGCAGTTACTCGACCGACAGGGTGAATGAAAAACTGTTTTTT.

This chain uses TRBV4-3 with TRBJ1-6; 8 bases are shared with TRBD1. The V gene's germline CDR1 is LGHNA and CDR2 YSLEER. J gave up 10 bases and V 1 base, and 9 bases lay outside the gene matches. CDR3 length: 16 amino acids. The CDR3 spells CASSQGEGRGRSPLHF. CDR3 DNA: TGCGCCAGCAGCCAAGGGGAGGGCAGGGGGCGATCACCCCTCCACTTT.

This clonotype was detected many times. This chain links TRBV7-6 with TRBJ2-1; 9 bases fit TRBD1. This CDR3 spans 15 amino acids. V gave up 4 bases and J gave up 2 bases; unmatched junction bases: 3. Germline CDR1 is SGHVS and CDR2 is FNYEAQ. CDR3 sequence (DNA): TGTGCCAGCAGCTCGGGACAGGGAACCTACAATGAGCAGTTCTTC. Translating gives CASSSGQGTYNEQFF.

The gene calls are TRBV20-1 and TRBJ2-1; D not resolved. With 5 bases removed from V and 8 bases from J, the gap between germline ends came to 16 bases. CDR3 size: 13 residues. Germline loops: CDR1 DFQATT, CDR2 SNEGSKA (reference sequence). The CDR3: CSAPRTALDEQFF. CDR3 DNA sequence: TGCAGTGCTCCCCGTACGGCGTTGGATGAGCAGTTCTTC.

The chain combines TRBV18 with TRBJ1-4; D is ambiguous. The CDR3 runs to 15 residues. Germline V gene data show CDR1 as KGHSH and CDR2 as LQKENI. Trimming took off 4 bases at V and 5 bases at J, with 14 bases between the two ends. The CDR3 is CASSRGRAKNEKLFF. In nucleotides, the CDR3 is TGTGCCAGCTCACGCGGCCGGGCGAAAAATGAAAAACTGTTTTTT.

The chain uses TRBV25-1 and TRBJ2-5; perhaps TRBD2 as D (7 bases). V lost 3 bases and J 1 base, leaving 12 bases between the germline ends. CDR1 is MGHDK and CDR2 is SYGVNS in the germline V gene. CDR3 size: 15 residues. CDR3: CASSDRAGAQETQYF. CDR3 bases: TGTGCCAGCAGTGACCGGGCGGGGGCCCAAGAGACCCAGTACTTC. The variable domain in full, completed from reference TRBV25-1 and TRBJ2-5, reads EADIYQTPRYLVIGTGKKITLECSQTMGHDKMYWYQQDPGMELHLIHYSYGVNSTEKGDLSSESTVSRIRTEHFPLTLESARPSHTSQYLCASSDRAGAQETQYFGPGTRLLVL.

This chain links TRBV20-1 with TRBJ2-1; TRBD2 matches 14 bases. V lost 5 bases and J lost 8; bases outside the gene matches: 5. This CDR3 is built from 14 residues. Germline V gene data show CDR1 as DFQATT and CDR2 as SNEGSKA (reference sequence). CDR3 nucleotides: TGCAGTGCTTTCGGGACTAGCGGGAGTGATGAGCAGTTCTTC. Protein sequence: CSAFGTSGSDEQFF.

There are a few counts of this clonotype. V usage is TRBV20-1 and J usage is TRBJ2-2, with TRBD2 matching over 10 bases. The CDR3 runs to 14 residues. Germline assignment: CDR1 DFQATT and CDR2 SNEGSKA (reference sequence). V shed 5 bases, J shed 1 base, and the junction held 1 base outside the gene matches. CDR3 nucleotide sequence: TGCAGTGCTTTAGCGGGAGGGAACACCGGGGAGCTGTTTTTT. Its protein product is CSALAGGNTGELFF.

This clonotype showed up many times. The V gene is TRBV5-6, the J gene TRBJ2-2; D is uncertain. Trimming removed 2 bases from V and 5 bases from J, with 13 bases in between. The CDR3 length is 15 residues. Germline loops: CDR1 SGHDT, CDR2 YYEEEE. CDR3 sequence: CASSFQVTSTGELFF. In DNA form, the CDR3 reads TGTGCCAGCAGCTTTCAGGTCACGTCGACCGGGGAGCTGTTTTTT.

The chain couples TRBV5-1 to TRBJ2-3; the D gene is possibly TRBD2 (6 bases). CDR3 length: 18 amino acids. With 4 bases removed from V and 4 bases from J, the gap between germline ends came to 25 bases. CDR1 is SGHRS and CDR2 is YFSETQ in the germline V gene. Here the CDR3 reads CASSLVGRSGGIADTQYF. Here the CDR3 DNA reads TGCGCCAGCAGCCTGGTGGGCAGATCTGGCGGGATCGCAGATACGCAGTATTTT.

This CDR3 is CASSTWGSNYGYTF. The CDR3 DNA is TGTGCCAGCAGTACCTGGGGATCTAACTATGGCTACACCTTC. This chain joins TRBV12-3 or TRBV12-4 and TRBJ1-2; D is unclear. The CDR3 has 14 amino acids. The V and J ends lost 5 bases and 0 bases respectively, with 10 bases between them.

To note about this clonotype: The junction departs from the called germline gene at one end, perhaps through a read error. The chain has TRBV20-1 and TRBJ2-7, with 13 bases aligning to TRBD2. The V gene's germline CDR1 is DFQATT and CDR2 SNEGSKA (reference sequence). This CDR3 has 14 residues. The DNA for the CDR3 is TGCAATGCTCGTAAGACTAGCGGGAGGCGCGAGCAGTACTTC. Translating gives CNARKTSGRREQYF.

CDR3 sequence reads: CASFRDTKSTDTQYF. The CDR3 region has the DNA TGTGCCAGCTTCCGGGACACAAAATCCACAGATACGCAGTATTTT. The J gene is TRBJ2-3, the V gene TRBV7-2; the D gene is possibly TRBD1 (6 bases). The CDR3 covers 15 residues. CDR1 and CDR2 from the germline V gene are SGHTA and FQGNSA. The V end lost 8 bases, the J end lost 2 bases, and 17 bases lay between the germline ends.

This clonotype was detected only a few times. The V and J genes are TRBV15 and TRBJ2-1, with 15 bases lining up with TRBD2. Germline trimming cut 5 bases from V and 9 bases from J; bases unmatched to any gene: 8. CDR1 is LNHNV, CDR2 YYDKDF, per germline (reference sequence). CDR3 length: 16 residues. CDR3 coding DNA: TGTGCCACCAGCGACTGGACTAGCGGGAGGGCTGGTGAGCAGTTCTTC. Its translation: CATSDWTSGRAGEQFF.

There are many counts of this clonotype. The genes are TRBV10-3 and TRBJ2-7; 12 nucleotides match TRBD1. Germline V gives CDR1 ENHRY, CDR2 SYGVKD. This CDR3 is built from 13 residues. The ends lost 10 bases at V and 6 bases at J; junction bases unmatched: 7. The CDR3 loop is CATGTGGFGEQYF. The CDR3 coding sequence is TGTGCCACCGGGACAGGGGGCTTTGGCGAGCAGTACTTC.

The genes are TRBV5-1 and TRBJ1-4, with a tentative D call TRBD1 (5 bases). With 0 bases removed from V and 4 bases from J, the gap between germline ends came to 10 bases. Germline assignment: CDR1 SGHRS and CDR2 YFSETQ. This CDR3 is built from 15 residues. The CDR3 bases are TGCGCCAGCAGCTTGGAAGGGACCAGTAATGAAAAACTGTTTTTT. Translating it yields CASSLEGTSNEKLFF.

This clonotype was recorded at least ten times. This chain connects TRBV7-6 to TRBJ2-7; a weak D match, TRBD1 (5 bases). There are 13 residues in the CDR3. The V and J ends lost 5 bases and 7 bases respectively, with 15 bases between them. Germline lookup yields CDR1 SGHVS and CDR2 FNYEAQ. The DNA of the CDR3 is TGTGCCAGCAGCCCCGGACCTAACAGGGAGCAGTACTTC. This codes for CASSPGPNREQYF.

The gene calls are TRBV25-1 and TRBJ2-5; D ambiguous. The CDR3 has 13 amino acids. V lost 2 bases and J 11 bases, leaving 15 bases between the germline ends. The V gene's germline CDR1 is MGHDK and CDR2 SYGVNS. CDR3 DNA sequence: TGTGCCAGCAGTGAAAGAGGACCCTCCGGGCAGTACTTC. Translating gives CASSERGPSGQYF.

This rearrangement joins TRBV29-1 to TRBJ1-2; 8 nucleotides match TRBD1. Germline lookup yields CDR1 SQVTM and CDR2 ANQGSEA. The V gene end was trimmed by 7 bases and the J gene end by 6 bases; junction bases not matched to a gene: 7. There are 12 residues in the CDR3. The CDR3 DNA is TGCAGCGGGGGACAGGAAGGCAATGGCTACACCTTC. It encodes CSGGQEGNGYTF.

This clonotype was counted once. V gene TRBV20-1 combines with J gene TRBJ2-5; D possibly corresponds to TRBD1 (5 bases). This CDR3 contains 11 residues. Trimming stripped 6 bases from V and 11 bases from J, with 16 bases between. The germline V gene encodes CDR1 DFQATT and CDR2 SNEGSKA (reference sequence). For the CDR3, the DNA is TGCAGTGCACCCGTCTCCAGGGTTCAGTACTTC. Translating gives CSAPVSRVQYF.

J is TRBJ1-1 and V is TRBV27, with D hard to call. Germline CDR1 MNHEY, CDR2 SMNVEV (reference sequence). The CDR3 runs to 14 residues. V was trimmed by 0 bases and J by 7 bases, leaving 12 bases between them. CDR3 in DNA: TGTGCCAGCAGTTTATCGGGCGGAGCGATTGAAGCTTTCTTT. It codes for CASSLSGGAIEAFF.

This chain joins TRBV3-1 and TRBJ1-1; TRBD1 is a possible D gene (5 bases). The CDR3 consists of 17 residues. The germline gives CDR1 LGHDT, CDR2 YNNKEL (reference sequence). V lost 6 bases to trimming and J lost 3 bases, with 23 bases between them. CDR3 region: CASRGRGGRIIDTEAFF. As DNA, the CDR3 is TGTGCCAGCAGAGGGCGGGGGGGGAGGATTATAGACACTGAAGCTTTCTTT.

This clonotype appeared a few times. V usage is TRBV5-1 and J usage is TRBJ2-7; D call uncertain. Trimming left V 0 bases short and J 5 bases short, with 15 bases between. The germline CDR1 and CDR2 sequences are SGHRS and YFSETQ. CDR3 length equals 15 residues. Here the CDR3 reads CASSLAAVKAHEQYF. The CDR3 DNA reads TGCGCCAGCAGCTTGGCGGCGGTAAAGGCTCACGAGCAGTACTTC.

The chain is built from TRBV30 and TRBJ2-7, with D tentatively TRBD1 or TRBD2 (6 bases each). Judging by the DNA end, TRBJ2-5 fits better; the J call may be wrong. Germline CDR1 GTSNPN, CDR2 SVGIG (reference sequence). The CDR3 extends over 14 amino acids. The CDR3 DNA reads TGTGCCTGGGCAAGCAGCAGGGGAGGAGAGACCCAGTACTTC. Translation gives CAWASSRGGETQYF.

The V and J genes are TRBV20-1 and TRBJ2-7, with 9 bases aligning to TRBD1. This CDR3 has 15 residues. The germline V gene has CDR1 DFQATT and CDR2 SNEGSKA (reference sequence). J was trimmed by 3 bases and V by 0 bases; bases with no gene match: 6. CDR3 region: CSAREAPGQGYEQYF. The CDR3 nucleotides read TGCAGTGCTAGAGAGGCCCCGGGACAGGGCTACGAGCAGTACTTC.

Here the CDR3 reads CASSFGGLKGGTQYF. CDR3 nucleotides: TGTGCCAGCAGCTTCGGGGGGCTCAAAGGTGGGACCCAGTACTTC. The chain links TRBV5-6 to TRBJ2-5, with D perhaps TRBD2 (7 bases). Per germline, CDR1 SGHDT and CDR2 YYEEEE. Trimming shortened V by 2 bases and J by 7 bases, and 18 bases separated the two germline ends. There are 15 residues in the CDR3.

This clonotype showed up just a few times. This chain links TRBV20-1 with TRBJ2-2; D is unclear. Germline V CDR1 and CDR2: DFQATT, SNEGSKA (reference sequence). Trimming pared 5 bases from V and 4 bases from J, leaving 8 bases between. CDR3 size: 12 residues. CDR3 in amino acids: CSALGLTGELFF. CDR3 in DNA: TGCAGTGCTTTGGGCCTCACCGGGGAGCTGTTTTTT.

The V call is TRBV19, the J call TRBJ2-1, with TRBD1 identical over 11 bases. The CDR3 covers 20 residues. The germline V gene encodes CDR1 LNHDA and CDR2 SQIVND (reference sequence). V lost 0 bases to trimming and J lost 2 bases; unmatched junction nucleotides: 12. The CDR3 protein is CASSIDRWTGGARTYNEQFF. For the CDR3, the DNA is TGTGCCAGTAGTATAGATAGATGGACAGGGGGCGCTAGGACCTACAATGAGCAGTTCTTC.